This T cell receptor beta chain was sequenced during a study of T-cell reconstitution after alpha-beta-depleted transplantation in children. CDR1 and CDR2 from the germline V gene are SGHVS and FQNEAQ. This CDR3 spans 16 amino acids. Between the trimmed V and J ends, which lost 3 bases and 6 bases, there was a span of 19 bases. This clonotype was picked up a small number of times. During its preparation, the TCRbeta library received unique molecular identifiers. TCRdb fed the PCR reads into MiXCR, producing one record per CDR3 protein. The data show approximately 490,000 distinct CDR3 sequences, about 12% seen once.

The sequenced sample was PBMCs from the stem cell graft donor, obtained from the stem cell graft. This rearrangement joins TRBV7-8 to TRBJ2-3, with D possibly matching TRBD2 (6 bases). The TCR originated in a human donor who donated a stem cell graft to a child with combined immunodeficiency. CDR3 bases: TGTGCCAGCAGCTTGAACCCACTAGCCGCTCCGGATACGCAGTATTTT. Protein: CASSLNPLAAPDTQYF.